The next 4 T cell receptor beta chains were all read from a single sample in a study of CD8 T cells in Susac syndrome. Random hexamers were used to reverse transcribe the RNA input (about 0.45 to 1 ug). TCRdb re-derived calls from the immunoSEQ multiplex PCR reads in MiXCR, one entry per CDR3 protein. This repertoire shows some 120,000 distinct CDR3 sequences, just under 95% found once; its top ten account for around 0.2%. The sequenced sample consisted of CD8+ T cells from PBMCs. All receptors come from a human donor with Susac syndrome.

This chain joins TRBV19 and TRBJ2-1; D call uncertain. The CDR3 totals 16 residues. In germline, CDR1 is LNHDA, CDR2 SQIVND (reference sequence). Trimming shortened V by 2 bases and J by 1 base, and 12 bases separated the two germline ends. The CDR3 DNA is TGTGCCAGTAGTATAATGGGTAGGTGGTCCTACAATGAGCAGTTCTTC. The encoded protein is CASSIMGRWSYNEQFF.

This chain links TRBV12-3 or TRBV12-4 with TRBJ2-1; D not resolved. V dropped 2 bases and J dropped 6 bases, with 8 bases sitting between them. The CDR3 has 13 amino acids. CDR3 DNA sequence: TGTGCCAGCAGTTTAAGTTCCCTCAATGAGCAGTTCTTC. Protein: CASSLSSLNEQFF.

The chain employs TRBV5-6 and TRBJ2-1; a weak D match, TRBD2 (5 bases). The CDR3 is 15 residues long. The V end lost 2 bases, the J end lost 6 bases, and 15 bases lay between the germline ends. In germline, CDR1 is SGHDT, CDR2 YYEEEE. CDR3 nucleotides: TGTGCCAGCAGCTTCTATGGGAAACGGGGCAATGAGCAGTTCTTC. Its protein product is CASSFYGKRGNEQFF.

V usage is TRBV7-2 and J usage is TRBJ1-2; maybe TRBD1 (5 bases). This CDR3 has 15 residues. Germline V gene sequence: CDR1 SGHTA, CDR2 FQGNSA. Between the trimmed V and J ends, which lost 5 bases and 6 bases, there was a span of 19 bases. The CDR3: CASSPGSGGDHGYTF. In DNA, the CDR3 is TGTGCCAGCAGCCCAGGATCGGGGGGAGATCATGGCTACACCTTC.